This T cell receptor (beta chain) appears in the sequencing data of a study of post-analysis software for immune sequencing data. Study in general: Recorded disease courses covered relapsing-remitting, secondary progressive and progressive-relapsing multiple sclerosis. Some patients had no subtype annotation. Study conclusions and caveats: For normalized Chao1 diversity, multiple sclerosis patients scored significantly lower than controls did. Relative to controls, patients had a few TRBV segments at higher frequency, with TRBV5-6, TRBV5-1 and TRBV20-1 among these. F measure showed strong co-clustering of same-batch samples.

Per germline, CDR1 LNHNV and CDR2 YYDKDF (reference sequence). This CDR3 spans 15 amino acids. TCR beta cDNA libraries included unique molecular identifiers. Each batch of about 0.9 to 10 million T cells produced 500,000 to 600,000 cDNA molecules. TCRdb processed the PCR reads anew with MiXCR; each CDR3 protein has one entry. The sample yields 800,000 to 950,000 distinct CDR3 sequences, around 50% seen once. As for this clonotype: Its antigen is unknown. Mismatch with germline at one junction end may stem from a read error.

The sample was blood. The sequence was collected from a girl aged 10-17 years with multiple sclerosis. The chain uses TRBV15 and TRBJ2-4; the match to TRBD2 covers 8 bases. CDR3 DNA sequence: TGTGCCGCCAGCAGAGATCGGGGGGGATCGGACATTCAGTACTTC. Amino acid sequence: CAASRDRGGSDIQYF.